This TCR beta chain was retrieved from a study of beta chain features in type 1 diabetes (dated by TCRdb to between 2017 and 2018). Regarding the complete study: Mean age, gender distribution, total cell number and subset yield did not differ between patients and healthy donors. A total of 85 million to 110 million sorted cells were examined across all samples, and RNA yield correlated strongly with the number of cells per subset. In the study, recently diagnosed type 1 diabetes patients and matched healthy donors were compared on the TCRB repertoires of their sorted circulating CD4+ T cell subsets. Whereas all 28 donors provided naive and central memory subsets, regulatory and stem cell-like memory subsets were isolated from just 8 patients and roughly eight healthy donors.

The research as a whole found: Naive, central memory and regulatory TCRB repertoires appeared more similar among patients than among healthy donors. Patients with type 1 diabetes made fewer insertions and deleted more nucleotides at VDJ recombination sites, implying thymic rearrangement abnormalities. Because cDNA was sequenced instead of genomic DNA, activated cells with high expression could be over-represented, although the groups did not differ in activation or CD3 levels. PCR may preferentially amplify shorter templates, but because patient and control samples were amplified and corrected together, any resulting skew would affect both groups equally. Because small numbers of individuals were included in the HLA sub-analyses, any influence of HLA type on TCRB rearrangement was left unresolved. Type 1 diabetes patients showed a moderate but significant shortening of TCRB CDR3 length in all four CD4+ subsets.

CDR1 and CDR2, looked up from the germline V gene, are MGHDK and SYGVNS. V is cut back by 7 bases and J by 7 bases, with 5 bases in the junction unmatched. Its CDR3 holds 14 amino acids, cysteine through phenylalanine. Kept here is only the CDR3 DNA, which spans 42 bases and is read in frame from base 1. The entire amount of isolated RNA was reverse transcribed using the High Capacity cDNA Reverse Transcription Kit, so the sequenced TCRB transcripts were expressed ones. Deep immunoSEQ sequencing was performed on naive, central memory and regulatory T cell samples, with an average of about 3.57 million total reads per sample. After sorted cells were lysed in RLT buffer, RNA was extracted with DNase-treated RNeasy Micro or Mini kits, with the choice depending on cell number. To prevent cross-contamination, each cell subset was processed individually, whereas patient and healthy donor samples were processed jointly. TCRB sequences were amplified from cDNA with the immunoSEQ multiplex PCR, producing 87-bp fragments spanning the CDR3 region. Sequencing of the amplicons was performed on the Illumina HiSeq platform. Per the authors' processing: Synthetic template baselines were used to correct PCR bias computationally, reads within Hamming distance 2 were collapsed together, and singletons that could not be merged were discarded. Reads were aligned to IMGT to assign V, D and J genes, CDR3 length, and insertions or deletions at six rearrangement sites. Within each subset, clonotype counts were normalized to sorted cell number, and only after that were true diversity and Gini coefficients computed with the tcR R package. The overlap coefficient, calculated on TCRB nucleotide sequences, was used to measure repertoire sharing. Sourced from immuneACCESS, this table was stored by TCRdb with only in-frame sequences that have V and J called. A share of the clones is absent; for the studies checked, an unresolved V gene accounts for under half, and the remainder has no known explanation. V and J calls and clone size are those listed in that table; D and trimming were worked out from the DNA. Recorded for this sample are about 320,000 clones; approximately 15% of them occurred a single time. About 6.7% of the sample rests with the top ten.

From each donor, a single peripheral blood sample of approximately 0.11 L on average was drawn into heparinised tubes. Naive, central memory, regulatory and stem cell-like memory CD4+ T cells were sorted on a BD FACSAria II using a panel including CD45RO, CCR7, CD25, CD127, CD95 and CD27. Every sorted population had a purity above 98%. PBMCs were separated immediately by Lymphoprep density gradient centrifugation and were stained directly, without being cultured. Samples were stained and sorted in pairs, with one healthy donor and one patient per experiment, so that batch effects were minimized. This clone was picked up a small number of times. Its antigen has not been determined. No much larger clone is present one base from it, and per-base qualities are unavailable.

The receptor's source is a man younger than 40 in good health. The specimen sequenced was central memory CD4+ T cells from blood. The sequence joins TRBV25-1 to TRBJ2-1; 12 central nucleotides agree with TRBD2. The nucleotides read TGTGCCAGCAACGGACTAGCGGGATTTAATGAGCAGTTCTTC. It specifies CASNGLAGFNEQFF.